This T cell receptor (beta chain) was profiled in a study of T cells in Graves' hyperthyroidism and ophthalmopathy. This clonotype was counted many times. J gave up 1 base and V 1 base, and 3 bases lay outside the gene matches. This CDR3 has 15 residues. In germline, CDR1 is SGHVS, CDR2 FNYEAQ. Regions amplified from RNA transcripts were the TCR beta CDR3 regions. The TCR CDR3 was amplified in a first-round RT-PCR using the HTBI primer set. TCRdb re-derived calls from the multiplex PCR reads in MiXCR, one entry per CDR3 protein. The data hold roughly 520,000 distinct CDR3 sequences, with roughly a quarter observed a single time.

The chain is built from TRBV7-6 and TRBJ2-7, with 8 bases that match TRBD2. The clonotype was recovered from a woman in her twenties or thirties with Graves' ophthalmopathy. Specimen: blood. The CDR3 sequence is CASSLDGGGSYEQYF. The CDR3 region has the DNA TGTGCCAGCAGCTTAGACGGGGGGGGATCCTACGAGCAGTACTTC. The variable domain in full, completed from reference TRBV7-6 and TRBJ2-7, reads GAGVSQSPRYKVTKRGQDVALRCDPISGHVSLYWYRQALGQGPEFLTYFNYEAQQDKSGLPNDRFSAERPEGSISTLTIQRTEQRDSAMYRCASSLDGGGSYEQYFGPGTRLTVT.